The sequence of this T cell receptor (beta chain) was determined in a study of shared clonotypes between healthy human individuals. The CDR3 has 14 residues. Germline V gene lookup returns CDR1 GTSNPN and CDR2 SVGIG (reference sequence). After removal of 3 bases from V and 5 bases from J, the junction contained 6 bases not matched to a gene. Regarding this clone: The same CDR3 also results from other DNA sequences found in this sample.

Profiling relied on immunoSEQ multiplex PCR, and the TCRdb table lists in-frame clones only, not all of them. The repertoire holds about 1.1 million clones, with around 78% as singletons. Sequencing was performed on memory CD4+ T cells from PBMCs. Subset noted: CD45RA-negative fraction. The chain combines TRBV30 with TRBJ2-1; 8 positions agree with TRBD2. This clonotype originated in a man between 18 and 35 years old in good health. Some clones in this sample may be carry-over from other donors' samples. In DNA form, the CDR3 reads TGTGCCTGGAGCCCAGGGACTAGTAACAATGAGCAGTTCTTC. Protein product: CAWSPGTSNNEQFF.